These T cell receptor beta chains were read from a single sample in a study of blood T cell repertoires in COVID-19. Generated by immunoSEQ multiplex PCR, the TCRdb table keeps only in-frame clones and is missing some. The repertoire consists of tens of thousands of clones, with around 86% occurring once and the leading ten covering approximately 7.4%. Sample: peripheral blood. Receptor source: a man between 60 and 75 years old with active COVID-19. Both conserved end residues are part of each CDR3. Fields, in order: V gene, clone size, D gene, J gene, CDR3 DNA, CDR3 protein. A D gene is named only where the DNA matches it firmly. A row's size may be missing; if present it is once, few, many or a size class.

TRBV7-2	NA	TRBD1	TRBJ2-7	TGTGCCAGCAACCTTCCGGGACAGACCTACGAGCAGTACTTC	CASNLPGQTYEQYF
TRBV7-9	NA	NA	TRBJ2-1	TGTGCCAGCAGCTTAGTTGGTCCGAGCGAGCAGTTCTTC	CASSLVGPSEQFF
TRBV4-1	NA	TRBD1	TRBJ1-1	TGCGCCAGCAGCCCCGGGACAGGGTCGGGCACTGAAGCTTTCTTT	CASSPGTGSGTEAFF
TRBV19	NA	NA	TRBJ2-5	TGTGCCAGTAAGGCGGTAGCGGCACAAGAGACCCAGTACTTC	CASKAVAAQETQYF
TRBV28	NA	NA	TRBJ2-4	TGTGCCAGCAGTTTGTTATCCTCGTACACCAAAAACATTCAGTACTTC	CASSLLSSYTKNIQYF
TRBV7-8	once	NA	TRBJ2-1	TGTGCCAGCAGCTTAGCCACCGCCGGGGAGGATGAGCAGTTCTTC	CASSLATAGEDEQFF
TRBV9	NA	NA	TRBJ2-1	TGTGCCAGCAACAGGGTTGTGATTCGGCAGTTCTTC	CASNRVVIRQFF
TRBV4-1	NA	NA	TRBJ1-4	TGCGCCAGCAGCCAAGATGTAGGTACAGGCCTGGAGGAAAAACTGTTTTTT	CASSQDVGTGLEEKLFF
TRBV7-8	NA	TRBD2	TRBJ2-1	TGTGCCAGCAGCTTAGAGGGGACTAGAGGCAATGAGCAGTTCTTC	CASSLEGTRGNEQFF
TRBV19	NA	TRBD1	TRBJ2-2	TGTGTCAGTAACAGGGGGGCCGGCGGGGAGCTGTTTTTT	CVSNRGAGGELFF
TRBV10-3	NA	TRBD1	TRBJ1-2	TGTGCCATCAGTGGGGACAGGAGCCCTAACTATGGCTACACCTTC	CAISGDRSPNYGYTF
TRBV19	few	TRBD2	TRBJ2-7	TGTGCCAGTAGTATAGTAGCGGGAGGAGACGAGCAGTACTTC	CASSIVAGGDEQYF
TRBV5-5	NA	TRBD1	TRBJ1-2	TGTGCCAGCAGCTTGTCGGCTCGGACAGGGGGCTCGTATGGCTACACCTTC	CASSLSARTGGSYGYTF
TRBV15	NA	TRBD2	TRBJ2-5	TGTGCCACCGCCCCTCCGACTAGCACTGTGACCCAGTACTTC	CATAPPTSTVTQYF
TRBV4-3	few	TRBD1	TRBJ1-2	TGCGCCAGCAGCCAAGGGACAGGGCCTAACTATGGCTACACCTTC	CASSQGTGPNYGYTF
TRBV7-2	medium-sized	TRBD2	TRBJ2-3	TGTGCCAGCAGCTTAGTACAGCGGGGGGTCATAGATACGCAGTATTTT	CASSLVQRGVIDTQYF
TRBV28	NA	NA	TRBJ2-1	TGTGCCAGCACCTTGGGGCTAGATCGCAATGAGCAGTTCTTC	CASTLGLDRNEQFF
TRBV6-4	NA	TRBD1	TRBJ2-7	TGTGCCAGCAGTCCTACAGGGGGCTACGAGCAGTACTTC	CASSPTGGYEQYF
TRBV30	NA	NA	TRBJ1-2	TGTGCCTGGCAGGGTAGTGGCTATGGCTACACCTTC	CAWQGSGYGYTF
TRBV4-1	NA	NA	TRBJ2-7	TGCGCCAGCAGCCAAGAATTTGGCAGTCTGACCTACGAGCAGTACTTC	CASSQEFGSLTYEQYF
TRBV5-5	NA	TRBD2	TRBJ2-5	TGTGCCAGCAGCCTTAGGACTAGCGGGGGGACCCAAGAGACCCAGTACTTC	CASSLRTSGGTQETQYF
TRBV6-5	NA	NA	TRBJ1-1	TGTGCCACCCGGGGGGCAGGAGCAATGAACACTGAAGCTTTCTTT	CATRGAGAMNTEAFF
TRBV15	NA	NA	TRBJ2-7	TGTGCCACCAGCGGCCCTCGCCCTCCTCACGAGCAGTACTTC	CATSGPRPPHEQYF
TRBV9	once	TRBD2	TRBJ2-1	TGTGCCAGCAGCGCGACGGGACTAGCGGGGCACAATGAGCAGTTCTTC	CASSATGLAGHNEQFF
TRBV4-2	few	NA	TRBJ1-2	TGTGCCAGCAGGGGCGGGAGAGGGCGAATGGAAGGCTACACCTTC	CASRGGRGRMEGYTF
TRBV29-1	medium-sized	TRBD2	TRBJ2-7	TGCAGCGTTGAATCTAGCGGGAGCTTTGAGCAGTACTTC	CSVESSGSFEQYF
TRBV28	NA	NA	TRBJ1-5	TGTGCCAGCACAGCACAGGTCAATCAGCCCCAGCATTTT	CASTAQVNQPQHF
TRBV10-3	once	NA	TRBJ1-5	TGTGCCATCGGCCCAGGGGCAAATCAGCCCCAGCATTTT	CAIGPGANQPQHF
TRBV27	NA	TRBD2	TRBJ2-3	TGTGCCAGCAGTTTAGCGGGGGGGCTCCCAGATACGCAGTATTTT	CASSLAGGLPDTQYF
TRBV19	once	NA	TRBJ2-2	TGTGCCAGTAGTCTAACAGGTGACACCGGGGAGCTGTTTTTT	CASSLTGDTGELFF
TRBV5-4	NA	NA	TRBJ2-7	TGTGCCAGCAGCTTAAATCCACAGGGATACGAGCAGTACTTC	CASSLNPQGYEQYF
TRBV28	NA	NA	TRBJ2-3	TGTGCCAGCAGTTTAGGAGCCGGCGTTACTAGCACAGATACGCAGTATTTT	CASSLGAGVTSTDTQYF
TRBV19	NA	TRBD2	TRBJ2-1	TGTGCCAGTAGTTTCACTGGACTAGCGGGGGAGAATGAGCAGTTCTTC	CASSFTGLAGENEQFF
TRBV19	NA	TRBD1	TRBJ1-5	TGTGCCAGTAGTGCGGGACAGCGGAATCAGCCCCAGCATTTT	CASSAGQRNQPQHF
TRBV29-1	NA	TRBD2	TRBJ2-1	TGCAGCGCTACTACCGGGACTAGCTCCCACAATGAGCAGTTCTTC	CSATTGTSSHNEQFF
TRBV28	NA	TRBD1	TRBJ1-5	TGTGCCAGCAGTTTATTGACGGACAGGGGGTATCAGCCCCAGCATTTT	CASSLLTDRGYQPQHF
TRBV7-3	NA	TRBD2	TRBJ2-3	TGTGCCAGCAGCCTCAGCGGGGGTAGCACAGATACGCAGTATTTT	CASSLSGGSTDTQYF
TRBV19	NA	TRBD1	TRBJ1-2	TGTGCCAGTAGTATAGACGGCGGACAGGGGGGCTATGGCTACACCTTC	CASSIDGGQGGYGYTF
TRBV2	NA	NA	TRBJ1-6	TGTGCCAGCAGGACATCCGGGGATTCACCCCTCCACTTT	CASRTSGDSPLHF
TRBV6-2/TRBV6-3	few	NA	TRBJ1-5	TGTGCCAGCAGTTCCTTCAGAGGGCAGCCCCAGCATTTT	CASSSFRGQPQHF
TRBV25-1	NA	NA	TRBJ1-1	TGTGCCAGCAGTGACAAGAGGGACACTGAAGCTTTCTTT	CASSDKRDTEAFF
TRBV18	NA	NA	TRBJ1-1	TGTGCCAGCTCACCCCGGGGAATCTCTGAAGCTTTCTTT	CASSPRGISEAFF
TRBV24-1	NA	TRBD1	TRBJ2-3	TGTGCCAGCGGGACAGGGAGCACAGATACGCAGTATTTT	CASGTGSTDTQYF
TRBV28	NA	TRBD1	TRBJ2-7	TGTGCCAGCAGTTTTGCCGGACAGGGGGGCTTTTACGAGCAGTACTTC	CASSFAGQGGFYEQYF
TRBV6-6	NA	TRBD1	TRBJ1-2	TGTGCCAGCACTCAGGGACAGGGGGCGTTCGCTGCTGGCTACACCTTC	CASTQGQGAFAAGYTF
TRBV6-2/TRBV6-3	NA	NA	TRBJ1-5	TGTGCCAGCAGTCCCGGGACAACTAGCAATCAGCCCCAGCATTTT	CASSPGTTSNQPQHF
TRBV21-1	NA	NA	TRBJ2-7	TGTGCCAGCAGCAAAGGACCAGAGGTGAACGAGCAGTACTTC	CASSKGPEVNEQYF
TRBV5-1	NA	TRBD1	TRBJ2-7	TGCGCCAGCAGCCCGACAGGGACCTACGAGCAGTACTTC	CASSPTGTYEQYF
TRBV21-1	NA	NA	TRBJ1-2	TGTGCCAGCAATAAAGGAGTCCAACTCGTAACTAACTATGGCTACACCTTC	CASNKGVQLVTNYGYTF
TRBV4-1	once	TRBD1	TRBJ2-1	TGCGCCAGCAGCCCCACCGGGACAGCCAACAATGAGCAGTTCTTC	CASSPTGTANNEQFF
TRBV28	few	NA	TRBJ2-7	TGTGCCAGCACCGACGAGGGCTACGAGCAGTACTTC	CASTDEGYEQYF
TRBV14	once	TRBD1	TRBJ1-1	TGTGCCAGCAGCCCCATAGGACAGGGGGCACTTGATGAGACTGAAGCTTTCTTT	CASSPIGQGALDETEAFF
TRBV9	NA	NA	TRBJ2-1	TGTGCCAGCAGCTATCCGGGACTTTACAATGAGCAGTTCTTC	CASSYPGLYNEQFF
TRBV11-3	NA	TRBD2	TRBJ2-1	TGTGCCAGCAGCTTAGATTCCCGCGGGAGGGCACCAGGGACCTACAATGAGCAGTTCTTC	CASSLDSRGRAPGTYNEQFF
TRBV19	NA	TRBD1	TRBJ2-2	TGTGCCAGTAGTATAGCAGGGGGGAACACCGGGGAGCTGTTTTTT	CASSIAGGNTGELFF